Following are 23 T cell receptor beta chains from one sample sequenced in a study of cytotoxic CD8 clonotypes in ibrutinib-treated CLL. The method was immunoSEQ multiplex PCR; TCRdb's version includes in-frame clones alone and lacks a portion of them. The sample has 140,000 to 150,000 clones, about three quarters seen once. Sequencing was performed on PBMCs, taken after 24 months of ibrutinib treatment. These receptors all stem from a human donor with chronic lymphocytic leukemia.

This chain links TRBV7-2 with TRBJ2-2; TRBD1 agrees at 7 bases. V lost 7 bases and J lost 6; bases outside the gene matches: 11. Germline V gene lookup returns CDR1 SGHTA and CDR2 FQGNSA. The CDR3 is made up of 15 amino acids. Here the CDR3 reads CASTSQGPGPGELFF. The CDR3 nucleotides read TGTGCCAGCACCTCACAGGGGCCGGGCCCCGGGGAGCTGTTTTTT.

The chain is built from TRBV28 and TRBJ1-4; D may be TRBD1 (5 bases). V lost 6 bases, J lost 8 bases, and 10 bases lay in between. Germline CDR1 is MDHEN and CDR2 is SYDVKM. The CDR3 covers 12 residues. In DNA, the CDR3 is TGTGCCAGCAGACGGGGGGTGGAAAAACTGTTTTTT. It codes for CASRRGVEKLFF.

As regards this clone: One junction end disagrees with the germline gene, perhaps due to a read error. This rearrangement joins TRBV7-9 to TRBJ1-4; TRBD1 is a possible D gene (5 bases). The CDR3 length is 12 residues. Germline V CDR1 and CDR2: SEHNR, FQNEAQ (reference sequence). For the CDR3, the DNA is TGTGCCAGCAGCTTAGAAGGACGGGACGGTAACTTT. This encodes CASSLEGRDGNF. Full variable domain (outside the CDR3, taken from reference TRBV7-9 and TRBJ1-4): DTGVSQNPRHKITKRGQNVTFRCDPISEHNRLYWYRQTLGQGPEFLTYFQNEAQLEKSRLLSDRFSAERPKGSFSTLEIQRTEQGDSAMYLCASSLEGRDGNFGSGTQLSVL.

J is TRBJ2-5 and V is TRBV29-1, with D hard to call. Per the germline V gene, CDR1 is SQVTM and CDR2 is ANQGSEA. This CDR3 has 14 residues. Trimming cost V 3 bases and J 5 bases, with 16 bases left between them. CDR3 DNA sequence: TGCAGCGTTGATGGCCCCTTGCCCGGGGAGACCCAGTACTTC. Amino acid sequence: CSVDGPLPGETQYF.

V is TRBV2 and J is TRBJ2-7; 8 bases map to TRBD1. Germline CDR1 is SNHLY and CDR2 is FYNNEI. Germline trimming cut 6 bases from V and 11 bases from J; bases unmatched to any gene: 6. This CDR3 comprises 11 residues. CDR3 DNA sequence: TGTGCCAGCAGGGACCACAGGGGGGAGTACTTC. This sequence encodes CASRDHRGEYF.

This clone was found a few times. The chain employs TRBV5-1 and TRBJ2-5, with D hard to call. The germline gives CDR1 SGHRS, CDR2 YFSETQ. With 3 bases removed from V and 1 base from J, the gap between germline ends came to 1 base. CDR3 size: 11 residues. The CDR3, as DNA: TGCGCCAGCAGCTCCCAAGAGACCCAGTACTTC. Amino acids: CASSSQETQYF.

The chain employs TRBV18 and TRBJ1-1, with no clear D. The CDR3 is 14 amino acids. The V gene's germline CDR1 is KGHSH and CDR2 LQKENI. With 1 base removed from V and 7 bases from J, the gap between germline ends came to 13 bases. The CDR3 sequence is CASSPLQRESEAFF. CDR3 coding DNA: TGTGCCAGCTCACCACTCCAGAGAGAGAGTGAAGCTTTCTTT.

This clone was counted a few times. This chain links TRBV30 with TRBJ1-2; D gene uncertain. V lost 0 bases to trimming and J lost 7 bases, with 6 bases between them. Germline CDR1 and CDR2: GTSNPN and SVGIG (reference sequence). The CDR3 is 11 residues long. The CDR3 nucleotides read TGTGCCTGGAGTGTCCCTCTTGGCTACACCTTC. This sequence encodes CAWSVPLGYTF.

The J gene is TRBJ1-6, the V gene TRBV9; 7 bases map to TRBD1. The CDR3 is 18 residues long. V lost 0 bases and J lost 4; bases outside the gene matches: 10. Germline loops: CDR1 SGDLS, CDR2 YYNGEE. The CDR3 DNA is TGTGCCAGCAGCGTAGGGGCAGGGGGAGATTTTTATAATTCACCCCTCCACTTT. This gives the protein CASSVGAGGDFYNSPLHF.

The J gene is TRBJ2-7, the V gene TRBV5-1; 7 bases fit TRBD2. This CDR3 is built from 15 residues. Looked up from germline, CDR1 is SGHRS and CDR2 is YFSETQ. J lost 2 bases, V lost 0 bases, and 5 bases had no gene match. The DNA of the CDR3 is TGCGCCAGCAGCTTGGGGCAGGGAGGGACCTACGAGCAGTACTTC. Translated, it gives CASSLGQGGTYEQYF.

The V and J genes are TRBV10-3 and TRBJ2-1; tentative D call: TRBD1 (6 bases). Trimming pared 4 bases from V and 5 bases from J, leaving 9 bases between. The CDR3 is made up of 13 amino acids. CDR1 and CDR2 from the germline V gene are ENHRY and SYGVKD. In DNA form, the CDR3 reads TGTGCCATCAGTGCGGACAGAAACAATGAGCAGTTCTTC. It encodes CAISADRNNEQFF.

The genes are TRBV7-2 and TRBJ2-3, with TRBD2 identical over 11 bases. The germline gives CDR1 SGHTA, CDR2 FQGNSA. The CDR3 consists of 18 residues. J gave up 5 bases and V 2 bases, and 12 bases lay outside the gene matches. The CDR3 DNA reads as TGTGCCAGCAGCTTACTCGGCCTGGCTAGCGGGAGGAGAGATACGCAGTATTTT. This gives the protein CASSLLGLASGRRDTQYF.

The chain recombines TRBV7-2 with TRBJ1-1; D gene uncertain. Looked up from germline, CDR1 is SGHTA and CDR2 is FQGNSA. This CDR3 is 14 amino acids long. The V end was cut by 2 bases, the J end by 1 base, with 8 bases between. The chain's CDR3 is CASSLSLSNTEAFF. CDR3 nucleotides: TGTGCCAGCAGCTTAAGTCTCTCGAACACTGAAGCTTTCTTT.

V and J are TRBV19 and TRBJ2-1; the D is unclear. The V end was cut by 7 bases, the J end by 9 bases, with 16 bases between. CDR1 and CDR2 from the germline V gene are LNHDA and SQIVND (reference sequence). The CDR3 is 13 residues long. This CDR3 is CASTPTGSGEQFF. CDR3 nucleotide sequence: TGTGCCAGTACCCCGACCGGCTCGGGTGAGCAGTTCTTC.

This clone was picked up a small number of times. CDR3 sequence reads: CASSFGLAVETQYF. The CDR3 region has the DNA TGTGCCAGCAGCTTTGGGCTAGCGGTCGAGACCCAGTACTTC. The V and J genes are TRBV7-9 and TRBJ2-5; 7 nucleotides align to TRBD2. The ends lost 3 bases at V and 5 bases at J; junction bases unmatched: 6. CDR1 and CDR2 from the germline V gene are SEHNR and FQNEAQ (reference sequence). This CDR3 is built from 14 residues.

In this sample, this clone turned up many times. The V gene is TRBV6-5, the J gene TRBJ2-1; 8 nucleotides line up with TRBD2. Trimming removed 7 bases from V and 5 bases from J; junction bases left unmatched: 7. CDR3 length: 14 residues. Germline assignment: CDR1 MNHEY and CDR2 SVGAGI. The CDR3 sequence is CASTTGLGNNEQFF. CDR3 nucleotide sequence: TGTGCCAGCACCACGGGACTAGGCAACAATGAGCAGTTCTTC.

The chain combines TRBV10-3 with TRBJ2-7, with 9 bases lining up with TRBD1. CDR3 size: 14 residues. The ends lost 2 bases at V and 7 bases at J; junction bases unmatched: 6. Germline CDR1 ENHRY, CDR2 SYGVKD. As DNA, the CDR3 is TGTGCCATCAGTGAGCCGGGACAGGGTGGAGAGCAGTACTTC. Its translation is CAISEPGQGGEQYF.

J is TRBJ2-7 and V is TRBV5-1; possible D gene TRBD2, 5 bases. The CDR3 is 14 residues long. Between the trimmed V and J ends, which lost 4 bases and 3 bases, there was a span of 14 bases. The V gene's germline CDR1 is SGHRS and CDR2 YFSETQ. CDR3 in amino acids: CASSRETGGYEQYF. In nucleotides, the CDR3 is TGCGCCAGCAGCAGAGAAACTGGAGGCTACGAGCAGTACTTC.

This clone was picked up many times. V is TRBV27 and J is TRBJ2-5; D unclear. The CDR3 contains 12 residues. V was trimmed by 6 bases and J by 5 bases, leaving 10 bases between them. Germline CDR1 and CDR2: MNHEY and SMNVEV (reference sequence). The CDR3: CASRAVGETQYF. CDR3 in DNA: TGTGCCAGCAGGGCCGTGGGGGAGACCCAGTACTTC.

The rearrangement uses TRBV7-8 and TRBJ2-7, with TRBD1 matching 9 bases. The CDR3 loop spans 12 amino acids. V trimming: 8 bases; J trimming: 2 bases; junction bases outside the gene matches: 1. Germline V lookup: CDR1 SGHVS, CDR2 FQNEAQ. DNA of the CDR3: TGTGCCAGCCGGGACAGGGCCTACGAGCAGTACTTC. Protein product: CASRDRAYEQYF.

The V gene is TRBV28, the J gene TRBJ2-1, with 7 bases fitting TRBD2. Germline V gives CDR1 MDHEN, CDR2 SYDVKM. The CDR3 runs to 15 residues. V gave up 1 base and J gave up 6 bases; unmatched junction bases: 6. The CDR3 protein is CASSLSAAGSNEQFF. CDR3 coding DNA: TGTGCCAGCAGTTTATCCGCAGCGGGATCCAATGAGCAGTTCTTC.

The rearrangement uses TRBV4-1 and TRBJ2-5, with D unclear. The CDR3 consists of 13 residues. Germline values: CDR1 MGHRA, CDR2 YSYEKL. V lost 4 bases and J lost 3, with 9 bases in between. The CDR3: CASSREVEETQYF. The CDR3 bases are TGCGCCAGCAGCCGCGAGGTGGAAGAGACCCAGTACTTC.

This clone has a handful of counts. The chain is built from TRBV5-6 and TRBJ1-6; D is perhaps TRBD1 (5 bases). The CDR3 has 13 amino acids. Deletions cut 4 bases from V and 10 bases from J, with 12 bases between. Germline V gives CDR1 SGHDT, CDR2 YYEEEE. CDR3 in amino acids: CASSPSGSSPLHF. The CDR3 DNA is TGTGCCAGCAGCCCGTCAGGGTCCTCACCCCTCCACTTT.